This paragraph reports one T cell receptor (beta chain). Its antigen is not identified. The entry originates in a study of cytomegalovirus exposure and HLA in healthy donors. Primers: 60 Vbeta forward and 13 Jbeta reverse. The assay was immunoSEQ multiplex PCR, and TCRdb's table has in-frame clones only and misses some. The data hold around 150,000 clones, with 70% to 90% observed a single time. Broader study findings: Investigators reported 164 TCR beta chains as tied to cytomegalovirus.

The CDR3 is 14 amino acids. The chain combines TRBV21-1 with TRBJ2-7; the tabulated D call, TRBD1, remains unverified against the DNA. TRBV21-1 is annotated as a pseudogene. Material for sequencing was PBMCs. This TCR was recovered from a woman in her thirties or forties in good health and CMV-seronegative. The DNA of the CDR3 is TGTGCCAGCAGCACATCCGGGACACACTACGAGCAGTACTTC. The encoded protein is CASSTSGTHYEQYF.